This passage covers 20 T cell receptor beta chains from one sample sequenced in a study of human T cells and chemical hapten exposure (dated by TCRdb to about 2021). In the paper's terms, the time point label means: patch test 2, 6 weeks after DPC sensitization. The meaning of the sample's treatment or condition label: therapeutic diphenylcyclopropenone sensitization with weekly scalp DPC. Receptors were amplified or captured by RACE. The sample was run on a NextSeq 500. The public reads were reanalyzed by TCRdb: fastp trimming at Q25, MiXCR alignment, in-frame beta chains only. Every CDR3 protein is listed once, alongside the most common genes and DNA of its rows. The sample yields tens of thousands of distinct CDR3 sequences; 10% were counted once. The ten biggest clones cover roughly 2.5% of the sample. Specimen: whole blood, collected in connection with sensitization to the hapten diphenylcyclopropenone (DPC). Receptors were obtained from a woman in her twenties or thirties with alopecia areata. Some clones in this sample may be carry-over from other donors' samples.

This clonotype was found a few times. The V and J genes are TRBV2 and TRBJ2-3; 8 bases are shared with TRBD2. V was clipped by 3 bases and J by 4 bases; unmatched bases: 3. Germline CDR1 is SNHLY and CDR2 is FYNNEI. The CDR3 runs 14 residues. CDR3 sequence reads: CASSEGLVADTQYF. Written as DNA, the CDR3 is TGTGCCAGCAGTGAGGGACTAGTAGCAGATACGCAGTATTTT. Full variable domain (missing parts from reference TRBV2 and TRBJ2-3): EPEVTQTPSHQVTQMGQEVILRCVPISNHLYFYWYRQILGQKVEFLVSFYNNEISEKSEIFDDQFSVERPDGSNFTLKIRSTKLEDSAMYFCASSEGLVADTQYFGPGTRLTVL.

This clonotype came up a few times. This sequence joins TRBV7-2 and TRBJ2-2; perhaps D is TRBD1 or TRBD2 (5 bases each). Germline assignment: CDR1 SGHTA and CDR2 FQGNSA. The CDR3 has 14 amino acids. Trimming cost V 5 bases and J 1 base, with 8 bases left between them. This CDR3 reads CASSQRGNTGELFF. The CDR3 nucleotides read TGTGCCAGCAGCCAGAGGGGGAACACCGGGGAGCTGTTTTTT.

This clonotype has a count of ten or more. This chain uses TRBV4-2 with TRBJ1-1, with a weak D call TRBD1 (5 bases). CDR3 length: 16 amino acids. Trimming removed 1 base from V and 1 base from J, with 13 bases in between. Germline V gene lookup returns CDR1 LGHNA and CDR2 YNFKEQ. The CDR3 sequence is CASSQGAARENTEAFF. CDR3 in DNA: TGTGCCAGCAGCCAAGGAGCCGCCAGGGAGAACACTGAAGCTTTCTTT.

This chain links TRBV20-1 with TRBJ2-3; a weak D match, TRBD2 (6 bases). Germline CDR1 DFQATT, CDR2 SNEGSKA (reference sequence). Trimming took 3 bases from V and 2 from J, leaving 18 bases between them. The CDR3 has 16 residues. Here the CDR3 reads CSASSLSSGYTDTQYF. Here the CDR3 DNA reads TGCAGTGCTAGTTCGCTGAGTAGCGGTTACACAGATACGCAGTATTTT.

This clonotype came up many times. One end of the junction does not line up with germline, which may come from a read error. The chain carries TRBV7-9 and TRBJ1-5, with D maybe TRBD1 (6 bases). The CDR3 has 15 amino acids. CDR1 and CDR2 (germline): SEHNR, FQNEAQ (reference sequence). The CDR3 loop reads CASSLGIQGNQPQHF. The CDR3 DNA reads as TGTGCCAGCAGCTTAGGTATACAGGGCAACCAGCCCCAGCATTTT.

In this sample, this clonotype turned up many times. The chain combines TRBV18 with TRBJ1-4, with no clear D. CDR3 size: 16 residues. V lost 3 bases and J lost 0, with 11 bases in between. In germline, CDR1 is KGHSH, CDR2 LQKENI. The CDR3 DNA is TGTGCCAGCTCACCCCTCGCCACAGCAACTAATGAAAAACTGTTTTTT. This encodes CASSPLATATNEKLFF.

This clonotype was seen repeatedly, ten times or more. V usage is TRBV7-9 and J usage is TRBJ2-1; 9 nucleotides align to TRBD2. The CDR3 spans 18 residues. Losses at the gene ends were 1 base for V and 6 bases for J; bases not matched to a gene: 13. Germline V lookup: CDR1 SEHNR, CDR2 FQNEAQ (reference sequence). CDR3 sequence reads: CASSLGVAGVVIRNEQFF. The CDR3 DNA is TGTGCCAGCAGCTTAGGGGTAGCGGGAGTAGTAATTCGCAATGAGCAGTTCTTC.

This rearrangement joins TRBV27 to TRBJ2-3, with D possibly matching TRBD1 (5 bases). This CDR3 comprises 16 residues. Germline assignment: CDR1 MNHEY and CDR2 SMNVEV (reference sequence). V gave up 5 bases and J gave up 3 bases, with 18 bases separating them. CDR3 sequence: CASSPPWSRVTDTQYF. CDR3 coding DNA: TGTGCCAGCAGTCCCCCATGGAGCAGGGTAACAGATACGCAGTATTTT.

This clonotype was counted many times. The CDR3 is CASSPSGANQPQHF. The DNA of the CDR3 is TGTGCCAGCAGCCCCTCAGGGGCCAATCAGCCCCAGCATTTT. This chain joins TRBV6-2 or TRBV6-3 and TRBJ1-5; D perhaps matches TRBD1 (6 bases). V was pared by 6 bases and J by 3 bases, with 12 bases between. This CDR3 spans 14 amino acids. Germline V CDR1 and CDR2: MNHEY, SVGEGT.

This clonotype was seen at least ten times. V is TRBV18 and J is TRBJ1-2; 7 bases line up with TRBD1. The CDR3 is made up of 15 amino acids. With V trimmed by 3 bases and J by 3 bases, 7 bases remained unmatched. Germline CDR1 is KGHSH and CDR2 is LQKENI. CDR3 sequence: CASSPPTGRDYGYTF. The CDR3 nucleotides read TGTGCCAGCTCACCCCCGACAGGGCGTGACTATGGCTACACCTTC. Full variable domain (rest looked up from reference TRBV18 and TRBJ1-2): NAGVMQNPRHLVRRRGQEARLRCSPMKGHSHVYWYRQLPEEGLKFMVYLQKENIIDESGMPKERFSAEFPKEGPSILRIQQVVRGDSAAYFCASSPPTGRDYGYTFGSGTRLTVV.

This clonotype occurred many times. CDR3 region: CASMENGFGNQPQHF. The CDR3 nucleotides are TGTGCCAGCATGGAGAACGGATTTGGCAATCAGCCCCAGCATTTT. The V gene is TRBV6-1, the J gene TRBJ1-5; D ambiguous. Germline CDR1 and CDR2: MNHNS and SASEGT. The CDR3 runs to 15 residues. Trimming left V 7 bases short and J 2 bases short, with 15 bases between.

This clonotype has ten or more counts. V gene TRBV28 combines with J gene TRBJ2-3; 13 bases agree with TRBD2. The CDR3 is made up of 20 amino acids. Germline V lookup: CDR1 MDHEN, CDR2 SYDVKM. V trimming: 6 bases; J trimming: 0 bases; junction bases outside the gene matches: 15. The CDR3 coding sequence is TGTGCCAGCAGCTCTCCGGGACTAGCGGGACGGGGTGCTAGCACAGATACGCAGTATTTT. This translates into CASSSPGLAGRGASTDTQYF.

This clonotype appeared a few times. V usage is TRBV12-3 or TRBV12-4 and J usage is TRBJ2-2; tentatively, D is TRBD1 (5 bases). The CDR3 loop spans 14 amino acids. V was shortened by 3 bases and J by 5 bases, with 10 bases between the two germline ends. The chain's CDR3 is CASSFQGWTGELFF. The CDR3, as DNA: TGTGCCAGCAGTTTTCAGGGATGGACCGGGGAGCTGTTTTTT.

Many counts were recorded for this clonotype. The J gene is TRBJ1-1, the V gene TRBV27; D unresolved. This CDR3 is 14 amino acids long. Trimming removed 5 bases at V and 1 base at J, with 11 bases between. CDR1 MNHEY and CDR2 SMNVEV come from the germline V gene (reference sequence). CDR3 loop: CASSPQRGNTEAFF. The CDR3 DNA reads TGTGCCAGCAGTCCCCAGAGAGGGAACACTGAAGCTTTCTTT.

This clonotype was detected many times. This chain uses TRBV4-2 with TRBJ2-1; weak D call: TRBD2 (7 bases). The CDR3 runs 14 residues. The germline V gene has CDR1 LGHNA and CDR2 YNFKEQ. V was cut by 0 bases and J by 9 bases, with 12 bases left in between. CDR3 in amino acids: CASSQDGRGGEQFF. In DNA form, the CDR3 reads TGTGCCAGCAGCCAAGATGGGAGGGGGGGTGAGCAGTTCTTC.

This clonotype has ten or more counts. The chain has TRBV6-6 and TRBJ2-7; 8 nucleotides agree with TRBD1. The germline gives CDR1 MNHNY, CDR2 SVGAGI (reference sequence). The CDR3 runs 16 residues. The trim removed 5 bases at V and 2 bases at J, leaving 11 bases unmatched. Here the CDR3 reads CASSHTSGTGPYEQYF. In DNA form, the CDR3 reads TGTGCCAGCAGTCACACCTCAGGGACAGGCCCCTACGAGCAGTACTTC.

This clonotype was seen many times. V gene TRBV7-3 combines with J gene TRBJ2-2; unclear D gene. The CDR3 is 13 residues long. Trimming took off 7 bases at V and 8 bases at J, with 14 bases between the two ends. CDR1 SGHTA and CDR2 FQGTGA come from the germline V gene. CDR3 residues: CASTPGPEGELFF. CDR3 bases: TGTGCCAGCACCCCGGGCCCCGAAGGGGAGCTGTTTTTT.

This clonotype was seen at least ten times. V usage is TRBV4-1 and J usage is TRBJ1-5; D may be TRBD1 (5 bases). V shed 1 base and J shed 6 bases, with 13 bases lying between them. CDR3 length equals 15 residues. CDR1 and CDR2 from the germline V gene are MGHRA and YSYEKL. This chain's CDR3 is CASSQVRGGSQPQHF. The CDR3 DNA is TGCGCCAGCAGCCAAGTCCGTGGGGGTAGTCAGCCCCAGCATTTT.

This chain connects TRBV20-1 to TRBJ2-2, with D possibly being TRBD2 (6 bases). V was pared by 0 bases and J by 5 bases, with 7 bases between. The CDR3 runs 13 residues. Germline V gene lookup returns CDR1 DFQATT and CDR2 SNEGSKA (reference sequence). CDR3 region: CSARDRGTGELFF. Here the CDR3 DNA reads TGCAGTGCTAGAGATCGGGGGACCGGGGAGCTGTTTTTT.

This clonotype was detected ten times or more. The chain employs TRBV6-5 and TRBJ1-6, with TRBD1 as a possible D gene (5 bases). Germline loops: CDR1 MNHEY, CDR2 SVGAGI. The CDR3 has 15 residues. Trimming took off 0 bases at V and 8 bases at J, with 11 bases between the two ends. The CDR3 region has the DNA TGTGCCAGCAGTTACTCCCAGGGTCCGCATTCACCCCTCCACTTT. Its translation is CASSYSQGPHSPLHF.